The 27 T cell receptor beta chains below were found in one sample sequenced in a study of vaccination and CD4 T cells after COVID-19. What these receptors recognize is not known. The treatment was: 10-day PBMC culture with coronavirus spike peptide pools or control peptides (ViraFEST assay). Sequencing of the DNA from cultured CD4+ T cells was carried out with the Oncomine TCR Beta short-read assay. TCRdb itself ran the PCR reads through MiXCR, one entry per CDR3 protein. The sample includes some 18,000 distinct CDR3 sequences, 25% to 35% seen only once; the top ten take about 15%. Sequencing was performed on cultured CD4+ T cells from blood. The origin of the receptors is a human donor with COVID-19.

In this sample, this clonotype turned up a few times. The chain couples TRBV28 to TRBJ1-1, with a weak D call TRBD1 (5 bases). Trimming cost V 5 bases and J 5 bases, with 21 bases left between them. The CDR3 runs 16 residues. Per the germline V gene, CDR1 is MDHEN and CDR2 is SYDVKM. The CDR3 nucleotides are TGTGCCAGCAGTGCGACCGGGGGGGATTCCAAGACTGAAGCTTTCTTT. This translates into CASSATGGDSKTEAFF.

The V gene is TRBV7-9, the J gene TRBJ1-4; a possible D gene is TRBD1 (6 bases). CDR1 and CDR2 (germline): SEHNR, FQNEAQ (reference sequence). The CDR3 length is 15 residues. V was pared by 3 bases and J by 6 bases, with 14 bases between. The CDR3 spells CASSFPRRGDEKLFF. CDR3 in DNA: TGTGCCAGCAGCTTCCCGCGGAGGGGGGATGAAAAACTGTTTTTT.

The chain links TRBV20-1 to TRBJ2-7; D may correspond to TRBD1 or TRBD2 (6 bases each). V was pared by 0 bases and J by 4 bases, with 10 bases between. The germline CDR1 and CDR2 sequences are DFQATT and SNEGSKA (reference sequence). The CDR3 contains 13 residues. CDR3 DNA: TGCAGTGCTAGAGAGGGGGGCCAGTACGAGCAGTACTTC. It translates to CSAREGGQYEQYF.

The CDR3: CASSQDNAKVIYGYTF. The DNA for the CDR3 is TGTGCCAGCAGCCAAGATAATGCCAAAGTCATCTATGGCTACACCTTC. The V call is TRBV14, the J call TRBJ1-2; D is ambiguous. Germline assignment: CDR1 SGHDN and CDR2 FVKESK. The CDR3 sequence is 16 residues long. The V gene lost 0 bases and the J gene lost 4 bases, with 15 bases spanning the gap. The variable domain in full, with the rest retrieved from reference TRBV14 and TRBJ1-2, is EAGVTQFPSHSVIEKGQTVTLRCDPISGHDNLYWYRRVMGKEIKFLLHFVKESKQDESGMPNNRFLAERTGGTYSTLKVQPAELEDSGVYFCASSQDNAKVIYGYTFGSGTRLTVV.

The chain links TRBV10-1 to TRBJ2-5; D may be TRBD2 (5 bases). Germline V lookup: CDR1 WNHNN, CDR2 SYGVQD (reference sequence). The CDR3 is 17 residues long. The ends were cut back, 3 bases at V and 1 base at J, with 18 bases in the middle. The CDR3 nucleotides are TGCGCCAGCAGTGAATTCAAGGGAGTTAGTTTCCAAGAGACCCAGTACTTC. It yields the protein CASSEFKGVSFQETQYF.

The genes are TRBV11-3 and TRBJ1-1; D unresolved. The CDR3 spans 13 residues. V gave up 0 bases and J gave up 4 bases, with 6 bases separating them. The germline gives CDR1 SGHNT, CDR2 YENEEA. The CDR3 here is CASSLDGFTEAFF. The CDR3 nucleotides are TGTGCCAGCAGCTTAGATGGATTCACTGAAGCTTTCTTT.

This clonotype was counted a few times. The rearrangement links TRBV11-3 to TRBJ2-2, with D possibly TRBD1 on 5 matching bases. V was cut by 7 bases and J by 0 bases, with 9 bases left in between. The length of the CDR3 is 14 residues. Per the germline V gene, CDR1 is SGHNT and CDR2 is YENEEA. This CDR3 is CASMSRANTGELFF. For the CDR3, the DNA is TGTGCCAGCATGTCCAGGGCGAACACCGGGGAGCTGTTTTTT.

V usage is TRBV9 and J usage is TRBJ1-6; no clear D. The CDR3 contains 15 residues. Per germline, CDR1 SGDLS and CDR2 YYNGEE. Trimming removed 2 bases at V and 0 bases at J, with 6 bases between. The CDR3 sequence is CASSVGSSYNSPLHF. CDR3 coding DNA: TGTGCCAGCAGCGTGGGTAGCTCCTATAATTCACCCCTCCACTTT.

The chain links TRBV12-3 or TRBV12-4 to TRBJ1-2, with D possibly being TRBD1 (6 bases). V was clipped by 0 bases and J by 6 bases, with 11 bases between them. The CDR3 runs to 14 residues. The CDR3 DNA reads TGTGCCAGCAGTTTAGCGCACAGGGCTGATGGCTACACCTTC. This gives the protein CASSLAHRADGYTF.

The V and J genes are TRBV5-4 and TRBJ2-2, with 8 bases that match TRBD2. V gave up 4 bases and J gave up 1 base; unmatched junction bases: 3. The germline CDR1 and CDR2 sequences are SGHNT and YYREEE (reference sequence). This CDR3 region has 15 residues. This CDR3 reads CASSPGLENTGELFF. The CDR3 DNA reads TGTGCCAGCAGCCCGGGACTAGAGAACACCGGGGAGCTGTTTTTT.

The J gene is TRBJ1-1, the V gene TRBV7-9, with TRBD1 matching 11 bases. J was trimmed by 4 bases and V by 3 bases; bases with no gene match: 4. This CDR3 contains 15 residues. Per germline, CDR1 SEHNR and CDR2 FQNEAQ (reference sequence). CDR3 coding DNA: TGTGCCAGCAGCTTTTGGACAGGGGGCCTCACTGAAGCTTTCTTT. Its protein is CASSFWTGGLTEAFF.

This chain joins TRBV19 and TRBJ1-1, with no clear D. Germline assignment: CDR1 LNHDA and CDR2 SQIVND (reference sequence). Trimming stripped 5 bases from V and 3 bases from J, with 10 bases between. This CDR3 has 13 residues. The chain's CDR3 is CASSLQSYTEAFF. CDR3 DNA: TGTGCCAGTAGTTTGCAGTCCTACACTGAAGCTTTCTTT.

This clonotype was recorded a few times. The J gene is TRBJ1-2, the V gene TRBV5-1; the match to TRBD1 covers 9 bases. The length of the CDR3 is 14 residues. CDR1 SGHRS and CDR2 YFSETQ come from the germline V gene. Trimming took 0 bases from V and 8 from J; bases not matched to a gene: 5. The CDR3 is CASSLGTGEEGYTF. The CDR3 bases are TGCGCCAGCAGCTTGGGGACAGGGGAGGAAGGCTACACCTTC.

The V call is TRBV6-4, the J call TRBJ1-1; TRBD1 matches 7 bases. The junction had 8 bases not matched to a gene; V was cut back by 6 bases and J by 10 bases. CDR1 is MRHNA, CDR2 SNTAGT, per germline. This CDR3 is built from 12 residues. The CDR3 region has the DNA TGTGCCAGCAGAAACCAGGGGGGGAGAGCTTTCTTT. Protein product: CASRNQGGRAFF.

This clonotype has only a few counts. The CDR3 here is CASSLGPPGSKNQPQHF. The DNA for the CDR3 is TGTGCCAGCAGCTTGGGCCCTCCAGGGTCTAAGAATCAGCCCCAGCATTTT. The rearrangement joins TRBV5-6 to TRBJ1-5, with D possibly being TRBD1 (5 bases). From germline, CDR1 is SGHDT and CDR2 YYEEEE. The CDR3 runs 17 residues. Between the trimmed V and J ends, which lost 0 bases and 4 bases, there was a span of 17 bases.

This clonotype showed up just a few times. The V and J genes are TRBV2 and TRBJ1-2; D perhaps matches TRBD1 (5 bases). The CDR3 length is 13 residues. Between the trimmed V and J ends, which lost 5 bases and 2 bases, there was a span of 9 bases. Germline-derived CDR1 and CDR2 are SNHLY and FYNNEI. CDR3 DNA: TGTGCCAGCAGTCAGGGCCCGAACTATGGCTACACCTTC. Translated: CASSQGPNYGYTF. Drawing the rest from reference TRBV2 and TRBJ1-2, the complete variable domain is EPEVTQTPSHQVTQMGQEVILRCVPISNHLYFYWYRQILGQKVEFLVSFYNNEISEKSEIFDDQFSVERPDGSNFTLKIRSTKLEDSAMYFCASSQGPNYGYTFGSGTRLTVV.

J is TRBJ1-3 and V is TRBV20-1; maybe TRBD1 (5 bases). This CDR3 has 12 residues. The germline gives CDR1 DFQATT, CDR2 SNEGSKA (reference sequence). V lost 6 bases, J lost 4 bases, and 10 bases lay in between. The DNA of the CDR3 is TGCAGTGCCAAGGGACTCGGAAACACCATATATTTT. Its translation: CSAKGLGNTIYF.

CDR3 loop: CASSSSWTGGTEAFF. The CDR3 bases are TGCGCCAGCAGCTCGTCGTGGACAGGGGGCACTGAAGCTTTCTTT. The chain recombines TRBV5-1 with TRBJ1-1; 10 nucleotides align to TRBD1. The CDR3 covers 15 residues. Germline loops: CDR1 SGHRS, CDR2 YFSETQ. J gave up 4 bases and V 3 bases, and 6 bases lay outside the gene matches.

V usage is TRBV20-1 and J usage is TRBJ2-1, with 8 bases identical to TRBD2. Germline CDR1 DFQATT, CDR2 SNEGSKA (reference sequence). The CDR3 totals 14 residues. J gave up 6 bases and V 6 bases, and 10 bases lay outside the gene matches. This CDR3 is CSAGGGGSSNEQFF. Here the CDR3 DNA reads TGCAGTGCCGGCGGCGGGGGGTCGAGCAATGAGCAGTTCTTC.

J is TRBJ2-5 and V is TRBV6-5; TRBD1 aligns across 9 bases. V gave up 2 bases and J gave up 4 bases; unmatched junction bases: 2. The CDR3 covers 14 residues. Germline V gene sequence: CDR1 MNHEY, CDR2 SVGAGI. CDR3 residues: CASSYVGQGETQYF. Here the CDR3 DNA reads TGTGCCAGCAGTTACGTGGGACAGGGAGAGACCCAGTACTTC.

The V gene is TRBV6-1, the J gene TRBJ1-5; D may be TRBD1 (5 bases). CDR3 length: 15 amino acids. Germline V gives CDR1 MNHNS, CDR2 SASEGT. Trimming pared 5 bases from V and 0 bases from J, leaving 11 bases between. The CDR3 protein is CASSLVQGSNQPQHF. The CDR3 region has the DNA TGTGCCAGCAGTCTAGTTCAGGGTAGCAATCAGCCCCAGCATTTT.

This chain links TRBV7-3 with TRBJ2-5, with 7 positions matching TRBD1. Germline V gene lookup returns CDR1 SGHTA and CDR2 FQGTGA. The CDR3 covers 17 residues. V was clipped by 2 bases and J by 1 base; unmatched bases: 10. The CDR3 DNA sequence: TGTGCCAGCAGCTTAGGACACAGGGGAAGGATCCAAGAGACCCAGTACTTC. Protein sequence: CASSLGHRGRIQETQYF.

This clonotype was counted only a few times. The chain couples TRBV6-1 to TRBJ2-5; 11 nucleotides align to TRBD1. The germline CDR1 and CDR2 sequences are MNHNS and SASEGT. This CDR3 has 14 residues. V shed 6 bases, J shed 2 bases, and the junction held 2 bases outside the gene matches. CDR3 bases: TGTGCCAGCAGGGACAGGGGGCGGCAAGAGACCCAGTACTTC. Its translation is CASRDRGRQETQYF.

V usage is TRBV7-8 and J usage is TRBJ1-2, with unresolved D. Trimming removed 5 bases at V and 1 base at J, with 11 bases between. Germline V gives CDR1 SGHVS, CDR2 FQNEAQ. CDR3 length equals 14 residues. In DNA form, the CDR3 reads TGTGCCAGCAGCCCAGAGACCCTTAACTATGGCTACACCTTC. This translates into CASSPETLNYGYTF.

The genes are TRBV20-1 and TRBJ2-7; 9 positions match TRBD1. Germline CDR1 DFQATT, CDR2 SNEGSKA (reference sequence). Trimming removed 3 bases from V and 4 bases from J; junction bases left unmatched: 4. The CDR3 has 13 amino acids. The CDR3 spells CSASVGQGYEQYF. The CDR3 bases are TGCAGTGCTAGCGTGGGACAGGGTTACGAGCAGTACTTC.

This chain joins TRBV18 and TRBJ1-1; D unclear. Per germline, CDR1 KGHSH and CDR2 LQKENI. The CDR3 is 15 amino acids. The V end was cut by 0 bases, the J end by 1 base, with 9 bases between. This CDR3 is CASSPPGRTNTEAFF. In nucleotides, the CDR3 is TGTGCCAGCTCACCACCGGGTCGTACGAACACTGAAGCTTTCTTT.

The chain uses TRBV5-1 and TRBJ1-2; a weak D match, TRBD1 (6 bases). The germline V and J ends were trimmed by 6 bases and 3 bases, with 12 bases remaining between them. CDR3 length: 13 amino acids. Germline values: CDR1 SGHRS, CDR2 YFSETQ. CDR3 nucleotides: TGCGCCAGCACCGGGTCAGGGGACTATGGCTACACCTTC. Protein: CASTGSGDYGYTF.